This T cell receptor (beta chain) was obtained from a study of siplizumab effects on memory and regulatory T cells. Findings and limits, study-wide: Sequences below about 10^-5 frequency were poorly captured, and few alloreactive clones mapped to unstimulated subsets.

Produced via immunoSEQ multiplex PCR; TCRdb's table is partial and in-frame only. The sample yields approximately 100,000 clones, 93% seen once. CDR3 length: 18 amino acids. From germline, CDR1 is MGHRA and CDR2 YSYEKL. With V trimmed by 3 bases and J by 7 bases, 16 bases remained unmatched. With respect to this clone: Its target is not known.

The sequenced sample consisted of Tregs sorted from blood. The chain employs TRBV4-1 and TRBJ1-5; 9 bases are shared with TRBD1. The clonotype was recovered from a human donor in good health. The CDR3 spells CASSQVISGQGAGQPQHF. The CDR3 DNA sequence: TGCGCCAGCAGCCAGGTGATCTCGGGACAGGGTGCGGGGCAGCCCCAGCATTTT.